This T cell receptor beta chain appears in the sequencing data of a study of liver allograft versus peripheral blood T cells. The wider study: A comparison was made between T cell receptor repertoires in transplanted livers and those in recipients' peripheral blood. Broader study findings: Differences were reported between the T cell receptor repertoires inside liver allografts and those that were detected in peripheral blood.

TCRdb re-derived calls from the reads in MiXCR, one entry per CDR3 protein. Of about 7,800 distinct CDR3 sequences detected, 17% appear once; the ten largest clones hold around 1.5%. Judged by abundance, this clonotype is medium-sized. The antigen remains unidentified. Trimming left V 5 bases short and J 4 bases short, with 8 bases between. Germline CDR1 is LNHDA and CDR2 is SQIVND (reference sequence). This CDR3 has 13 amino acids. V and J are TRBV19 and TRBJ1-4; D uncertain. This sequence was found in a human patient who had a liver transplant. Some T cells may be transferred from the graft donor. CDR3 sequence: CASSRENNEKLFF. CDR3 coding DNA: TGTGCCAGTAGTCGGGAAAATAATGAAAAACTGTTTTTT.